This T cell receptor beta chain was sequenced in a study of T cell repertoires in cytomegalovirus infection (dated by TCRdb to about 2019). Regarding the complete study: Because public TCR beta signatures pointed to carriage of CMV infection together with the matching HLA type, the HLA type of each donor mattered for the analysis. What the research found in general, with its limitations: The ex vivo response was dominated by HLA-C-restricted CMV-specific TCR beta clonotypes, which also provided the single most frequent clonotype in two of eight donors. In both this cohort and an independent cohort of some 370 donors, the cumulative frequency of public TCR beta family members distinguished carriers of CMV infection plus the relevant HLA type.

Taken from the germline V gene, the CDR1 and CDR2 loops are SNHLY and FYNNEI. From its cysteine to its phenylalanine, the CDR3 spans 12 amino acids. Just CDR3 DNA is preserved here, 36 bases in frame from base 1. Sequencing took place on an Illumina HiSeq 1500. TCRdb handled the public reads itself, with Q25 trimming in fastp and clone calling in MiXCR, and kept productive beta chains. All rows with the same CDR3 protein become a single entry with the most common DNA and genes. This sample comprises hundreds of thousands of distinct CDR3 sequences, 20% to 30% of them detected only once. 6.5% to 10% of the sample is in the top ten clones. Concerning this clonotype: Its antigen target is currently unknown. At one of its ends the junction is not consistent with the germline gene, which may arise from a read error.

This clonotype was sampled from a human donor in good health (CMV status not recorded). Some clones in this sample may be carry-over from other donors' samples. Sequenced sample: CD8+ T cells from PBMCs. The chain joins TRBV2 to TRBJ2-5; the D gene is perhaps TRBD2, on 6 matching bases. DNA sequence: TGTGCCAGCAGGGAAGGGAGGGAGACCCAGTACTTC. The resulting protein is CASREGRETQYF.